This entry is about one T cell receptor (beta chain). Its antigen is undetermined. This specimen comes from a study of T cell responses to AZD1222 COVID-19 vaccine. Study-level points and caveats: There were mostly white British donors and more females than males, and clonal diversity was possibly underestimated.

This CDR3 contains 11 residues. V was shortened by 6 bases and J by 8 bases, with 9 bases between the two germline ends. Germline CDR1 and CDR2: SGHTA and FQGNSA. The method was immunoSEQ multiplex PCR; TCRdb's version includes in-frame clones alone and lacks a portion of them. The sample has approximately 76,000 clones; about 90% are singletons. The TCR comes from an adult in good health. The sample here was peripheral blood, taken on day 0 of MenACWY control vaccination. The V call is TRBV7-2, the J call TRBJ2-3; D remains ambiguous. CDR3 amino acids: CASSFRGTQYF. The CDR3 DNA follows: TGTGCCAGCAGTTTCCGAGGTACGCAGTATTTT.